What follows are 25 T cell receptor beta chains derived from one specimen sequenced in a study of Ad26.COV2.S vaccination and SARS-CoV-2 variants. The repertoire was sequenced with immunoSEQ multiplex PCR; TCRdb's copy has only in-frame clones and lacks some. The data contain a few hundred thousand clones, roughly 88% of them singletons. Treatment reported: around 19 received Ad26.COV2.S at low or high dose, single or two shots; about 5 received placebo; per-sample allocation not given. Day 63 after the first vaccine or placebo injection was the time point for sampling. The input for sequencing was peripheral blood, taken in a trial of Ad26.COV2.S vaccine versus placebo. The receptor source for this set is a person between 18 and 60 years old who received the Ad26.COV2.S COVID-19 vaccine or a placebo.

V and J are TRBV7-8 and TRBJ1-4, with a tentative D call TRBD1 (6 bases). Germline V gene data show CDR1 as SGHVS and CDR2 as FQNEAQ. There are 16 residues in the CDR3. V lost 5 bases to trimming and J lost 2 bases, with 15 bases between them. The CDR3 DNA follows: TGTGCCAGCAGCCTCAACCAGGGACACACTAATGAAAAACTGTTTTTT. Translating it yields CASSLNQGHTNEKLFF. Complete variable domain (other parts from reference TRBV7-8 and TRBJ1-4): GAGVSQSPRYKVAKRGQDVALRCDPISGHVSLFWYQQALGQGPEFLTYFQNEAQLDKSGLPSDRFFAERPEGSVSTLKIQRTQQEDSAVYLCASSLNQGHTNEKLFFGSGTQLSVL.

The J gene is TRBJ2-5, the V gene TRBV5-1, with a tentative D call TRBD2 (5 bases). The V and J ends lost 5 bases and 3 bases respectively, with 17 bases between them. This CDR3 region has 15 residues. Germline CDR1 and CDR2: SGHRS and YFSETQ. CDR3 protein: CASRPTLVRKETQYF. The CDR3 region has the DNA TGCGCCAGCAGACCAACACTAGTGAGGAAAGAGACCCAGTACTTC.

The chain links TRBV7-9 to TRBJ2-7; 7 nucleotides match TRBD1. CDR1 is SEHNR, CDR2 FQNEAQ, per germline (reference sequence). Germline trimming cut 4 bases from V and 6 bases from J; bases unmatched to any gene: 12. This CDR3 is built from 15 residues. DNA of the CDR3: TGTGCCAGCAGCTCAGCCGACAGGGCCCTAGGCGAGCAGTACTTC. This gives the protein CASSSADRALGEQYF.

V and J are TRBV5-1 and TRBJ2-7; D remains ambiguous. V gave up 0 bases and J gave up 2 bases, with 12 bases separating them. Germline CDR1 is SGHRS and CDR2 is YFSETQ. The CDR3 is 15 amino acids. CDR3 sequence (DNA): TGCGCCAGCAGCTTGGCTGGGTCAAACACCTACGAGCAGTACTTC. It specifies CASSLAGSNTYEQYF.

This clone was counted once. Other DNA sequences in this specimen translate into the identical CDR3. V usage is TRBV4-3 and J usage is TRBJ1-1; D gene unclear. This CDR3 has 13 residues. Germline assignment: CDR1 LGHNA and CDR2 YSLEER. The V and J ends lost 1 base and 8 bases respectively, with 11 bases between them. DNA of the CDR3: TGCGCCAGCAGCCAAGGCGGTAGTACCGAAGCTTTCTTT. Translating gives CASSQGGSTEAFF.

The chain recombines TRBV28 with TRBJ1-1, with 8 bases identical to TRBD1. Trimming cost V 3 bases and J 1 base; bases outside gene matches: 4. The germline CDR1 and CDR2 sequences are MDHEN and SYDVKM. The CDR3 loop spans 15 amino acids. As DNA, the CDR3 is TGTGCCAGCAGTTTTCGCAGGGGGCAGAACACTGAAGCTTTCTTT. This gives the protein CASSFRRGQNTEAFF.

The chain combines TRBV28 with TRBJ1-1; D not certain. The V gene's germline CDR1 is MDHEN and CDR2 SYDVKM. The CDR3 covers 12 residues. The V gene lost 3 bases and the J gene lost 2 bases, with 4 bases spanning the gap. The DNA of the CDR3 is TGTGCCAGCAGTTTTCGCAACACTGAAGCTTTCTTT. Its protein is CASSFRNTEAFF.

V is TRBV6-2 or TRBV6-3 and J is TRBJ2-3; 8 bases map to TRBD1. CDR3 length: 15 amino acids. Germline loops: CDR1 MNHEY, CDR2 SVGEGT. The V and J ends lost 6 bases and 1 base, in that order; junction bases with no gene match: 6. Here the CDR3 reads CASSQSTGGTDTQYF. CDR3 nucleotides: TGTGCCAGCAGCCAATCGACAGGGGGCACAGATACGCAGTATTTT.

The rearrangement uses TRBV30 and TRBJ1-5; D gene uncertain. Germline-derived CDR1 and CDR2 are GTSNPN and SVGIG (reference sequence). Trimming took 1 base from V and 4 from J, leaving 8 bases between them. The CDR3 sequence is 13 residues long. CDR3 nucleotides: TGTGCCTGGAGTGCGCAGCTAAATCAGCCCCAGCATTTT. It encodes CAWSAQLNQPQHF.

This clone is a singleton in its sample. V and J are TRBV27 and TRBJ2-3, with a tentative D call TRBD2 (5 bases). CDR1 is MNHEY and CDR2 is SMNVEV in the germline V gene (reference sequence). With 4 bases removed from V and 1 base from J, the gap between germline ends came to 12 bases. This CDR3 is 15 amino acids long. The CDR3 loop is CASSSLARGTDTQYF. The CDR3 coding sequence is TGTGCCAGCAGTTCCTTAGCGAGGGGCACAGATACGCAGTATTTT.

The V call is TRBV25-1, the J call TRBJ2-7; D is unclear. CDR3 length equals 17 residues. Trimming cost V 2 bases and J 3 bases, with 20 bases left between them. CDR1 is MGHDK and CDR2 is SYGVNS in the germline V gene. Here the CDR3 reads CASSEGLGSKTLYEQYF. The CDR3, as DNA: TGTGCCAGCAGTGAAGGTCTGGGCAGTAAAACCCTCTACGAGCAGTACTTC.

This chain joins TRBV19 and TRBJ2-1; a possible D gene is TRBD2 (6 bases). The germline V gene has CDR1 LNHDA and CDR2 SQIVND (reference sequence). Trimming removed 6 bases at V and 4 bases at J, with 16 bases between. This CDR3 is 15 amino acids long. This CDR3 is CASSQGLRGYNEQFF. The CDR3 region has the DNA TGTGCCAGTAGCCAGGGTTTACGGGGGTACAATGAGCAGTTCTTC.

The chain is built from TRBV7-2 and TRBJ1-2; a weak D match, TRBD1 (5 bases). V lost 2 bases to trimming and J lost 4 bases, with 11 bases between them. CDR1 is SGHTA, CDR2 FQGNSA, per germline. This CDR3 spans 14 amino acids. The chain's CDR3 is CASSLTKGTYGYTF. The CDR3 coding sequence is TGTGCCAGCAGCTTAACGAAGGGGACCTATGGCTACACCTTC.

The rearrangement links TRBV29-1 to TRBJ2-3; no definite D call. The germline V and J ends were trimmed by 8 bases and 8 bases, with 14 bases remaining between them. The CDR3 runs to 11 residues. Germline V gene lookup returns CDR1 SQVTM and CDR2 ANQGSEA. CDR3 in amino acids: CSLRSAATQYF. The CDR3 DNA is TGCAGCCTACGTAGTGCGGCTACGCAGTATTTT.

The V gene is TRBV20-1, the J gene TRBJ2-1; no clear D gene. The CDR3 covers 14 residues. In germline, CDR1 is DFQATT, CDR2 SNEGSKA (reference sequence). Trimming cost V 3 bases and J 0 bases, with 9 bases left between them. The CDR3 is CSASVGFSYNEQFF. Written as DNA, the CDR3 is TGCAGTGCTAGTGTCGGTTTCTCCTACAATGAGCAGTTCTTC.

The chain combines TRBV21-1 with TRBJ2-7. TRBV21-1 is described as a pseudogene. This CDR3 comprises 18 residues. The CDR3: CASSKVLHGERGPYEQYV. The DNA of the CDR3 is TGTGCCAGCAGCAAAGTTTTACATGGGGAAAGAGGTCCCTACGAGCAGTACGTC.

As DNA, the CDR3 is TGTGCCAGCCTAGCGGGAAGATTAGGGTACGAGCAGTACGTC. Translated, it gives CASLAGRLGYEQYV. V usage is TRBV2 and J usage is TRBJ2-7; 9 nucleotides match TRBD2. CDR3 length: 14 residues. The ends lost 8 bases at V and 4 bases at J; junction bases unmatched: 9. Germline assignment: CDR1 SNHLY and CDR2 FYNNEI.

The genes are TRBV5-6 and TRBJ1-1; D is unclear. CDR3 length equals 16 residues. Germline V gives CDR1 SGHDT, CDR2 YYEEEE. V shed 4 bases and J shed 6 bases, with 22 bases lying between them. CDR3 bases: TGTGCCAGCAGCCCGCGGTGGGCCCTGGGGAGGGCTGAAGCTTTCTTT. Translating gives CASSPRWALGRAEAFF.

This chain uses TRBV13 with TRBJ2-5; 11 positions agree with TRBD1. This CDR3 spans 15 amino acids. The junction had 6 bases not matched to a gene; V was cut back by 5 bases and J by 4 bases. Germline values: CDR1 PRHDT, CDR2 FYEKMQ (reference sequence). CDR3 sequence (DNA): TGTGCCAGCAGCCCCCTGGGACAGGGGGGAGAGACCCAGTACTTC. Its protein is CASSPLGQGGETQYF.

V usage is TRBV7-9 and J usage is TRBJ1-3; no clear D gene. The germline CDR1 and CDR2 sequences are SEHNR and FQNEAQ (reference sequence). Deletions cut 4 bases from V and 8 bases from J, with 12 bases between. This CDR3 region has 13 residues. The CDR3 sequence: CASSSPARDTIYF. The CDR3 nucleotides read TGTGCCAGCAGCTCCCCAGCCCGGGACACCATATATTTT.

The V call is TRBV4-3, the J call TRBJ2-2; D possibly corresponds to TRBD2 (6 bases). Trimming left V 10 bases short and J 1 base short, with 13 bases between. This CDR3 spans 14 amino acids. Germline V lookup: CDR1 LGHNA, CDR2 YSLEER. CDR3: CATKKAGNTGELFF. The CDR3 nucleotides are TGCGCCACCAAAAAAGCGGGGAACACCGGGGAGCTGTTTTTT.

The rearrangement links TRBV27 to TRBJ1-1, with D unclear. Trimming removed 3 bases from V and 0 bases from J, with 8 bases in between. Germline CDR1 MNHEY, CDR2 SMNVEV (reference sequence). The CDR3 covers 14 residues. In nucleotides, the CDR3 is TGTGCCAGCAGTTTTCCGGGCATGAACACTGAAGCTTTCTTT. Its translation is CASSFPGMNTEAFF.

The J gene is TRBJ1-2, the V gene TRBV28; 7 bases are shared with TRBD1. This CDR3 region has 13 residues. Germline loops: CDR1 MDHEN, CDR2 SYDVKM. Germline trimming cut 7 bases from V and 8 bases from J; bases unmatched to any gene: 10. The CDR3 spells CASIVGGQRGYTF. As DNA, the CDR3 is TGTGCCAGCATAGTGGGGGGACAGCGAGGCTACACCTTC.

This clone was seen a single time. CDR3 amino acids: CASGLGRQGNNEKLFF. The CDR3 DNA sequence: TGTGCTAGTGGTTTGGGACGACAGGGGAATAATGAAAAACTGTTTTTT. The chain has TRBV12-5 and TRBJ1-4; 8 positions agree with TRBD1. The CDR3 contains 16 residues. Trimming cost V 1 base and J 4 bases; bases outside gene matches: 5. Germline CDR1 and CDR2: LGHNT and FRNRAP.

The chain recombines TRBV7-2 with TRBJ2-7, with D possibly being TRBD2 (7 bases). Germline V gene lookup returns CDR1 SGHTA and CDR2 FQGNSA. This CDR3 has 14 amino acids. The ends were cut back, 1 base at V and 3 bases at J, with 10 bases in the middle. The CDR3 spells CASSLGGGGYEQYF. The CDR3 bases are TGTGCCAGCAGCTTAGGGGGGGGCGGCTACGAGCAGTACTTC.